Reported below is one T cell receptor (beta chain). Its specificity is not known. Profiled with immunoSEQ multiplex PCR; TCRdb holds only in-frame clones, not every one. The sample records 150,000 to 170,000 clones, 90% being singletons. The CDR3 runs 14 residues. V lost 6 bases, J lost 1 base, and 10 bases lay in between. Germline lookup yields CDR1 MDHEN and CDR2 SYDVKM. The data are from a study of T cell responses to AZD1222 COVID-19 vaccine. Overall study findings and caveats: Vaccination with two AZD1222 doses was followed by a rise in Spike-specific TCR breadth and depth.

The receptor was derived from an adult in good health. The specimen was peripheral blood, collected on day 0 of AZD1222 vaccination. This sequence joins TRBV28 and TRBJ2-1, with no clear D. CDR3: CASRDLPSYNEQFF. Here the CDR3 DNA reads TGTGCCAGCAGGGACCTCCCTTCCTACAATGAGCAGTTCTTC. The full variable domain, completed using reference TRBV28 and TRBJ2-1, is DVKVTQSSRYLVKRTGEKVFLECVQDMDHENMFWYRQDPGLGLRLIYFSYDVKMKEKGDIPEGYSVSREKKERFSLILESASTNQTSMYLCASRDLPSYNEQFFGPGTRLTVL.